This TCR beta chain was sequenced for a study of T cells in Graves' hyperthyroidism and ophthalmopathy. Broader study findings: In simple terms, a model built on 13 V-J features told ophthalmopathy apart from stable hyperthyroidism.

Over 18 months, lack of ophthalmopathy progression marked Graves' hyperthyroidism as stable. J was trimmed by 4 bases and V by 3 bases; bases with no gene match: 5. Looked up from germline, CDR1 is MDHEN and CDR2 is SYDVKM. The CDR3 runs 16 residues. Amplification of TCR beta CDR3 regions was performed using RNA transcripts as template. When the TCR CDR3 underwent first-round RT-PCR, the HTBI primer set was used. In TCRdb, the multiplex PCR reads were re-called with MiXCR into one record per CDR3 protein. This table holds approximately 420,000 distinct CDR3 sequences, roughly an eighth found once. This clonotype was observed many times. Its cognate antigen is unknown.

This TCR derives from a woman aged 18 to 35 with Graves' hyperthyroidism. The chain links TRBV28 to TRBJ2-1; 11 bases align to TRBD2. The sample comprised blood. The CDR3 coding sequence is TGTGCCAGCAGTTTGAATAGCGGGAGGGTATACAATGAGCAGTTCTTC. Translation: CASSLNSGRVYNEQFF.